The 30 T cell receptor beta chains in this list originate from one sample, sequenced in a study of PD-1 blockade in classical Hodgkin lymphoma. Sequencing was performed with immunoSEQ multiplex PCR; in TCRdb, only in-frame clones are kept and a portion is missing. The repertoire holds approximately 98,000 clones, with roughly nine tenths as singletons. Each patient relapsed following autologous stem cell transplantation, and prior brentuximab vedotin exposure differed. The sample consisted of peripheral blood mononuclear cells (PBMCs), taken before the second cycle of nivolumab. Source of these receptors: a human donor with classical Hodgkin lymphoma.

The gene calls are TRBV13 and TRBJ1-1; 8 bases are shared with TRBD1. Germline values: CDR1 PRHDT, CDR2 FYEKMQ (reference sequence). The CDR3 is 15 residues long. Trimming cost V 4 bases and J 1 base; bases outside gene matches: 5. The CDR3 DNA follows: TGTGCCAGCAGCTCCTCGGACAGGGCGAACACTGAAGCTTTCTTT. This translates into CASSSSDRANTEAFF.

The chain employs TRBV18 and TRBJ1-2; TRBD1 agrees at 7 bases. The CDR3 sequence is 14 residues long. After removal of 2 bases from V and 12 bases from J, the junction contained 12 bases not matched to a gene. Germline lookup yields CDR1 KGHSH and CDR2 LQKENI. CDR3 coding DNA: TGTGCCAGCTCACCAATTGACAGGGAGGGGGTAAACACCTTC. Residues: CASSPIDREGVNTF.

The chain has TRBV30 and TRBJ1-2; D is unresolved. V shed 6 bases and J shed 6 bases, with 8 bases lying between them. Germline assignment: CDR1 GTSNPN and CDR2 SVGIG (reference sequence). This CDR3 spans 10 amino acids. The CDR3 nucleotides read TGTGCCTGTCAACTAGATGGCTACACCTTC. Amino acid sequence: CACQLDGYTF.

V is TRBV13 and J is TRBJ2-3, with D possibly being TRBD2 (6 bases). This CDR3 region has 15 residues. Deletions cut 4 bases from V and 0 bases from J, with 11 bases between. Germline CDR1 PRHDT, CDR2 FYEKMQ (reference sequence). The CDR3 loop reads CASSSGLLSTDTQYF. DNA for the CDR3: TGTGCCAGCAGCTCGGGACTGCTTAGCACAGATACGCAGTATTTT.

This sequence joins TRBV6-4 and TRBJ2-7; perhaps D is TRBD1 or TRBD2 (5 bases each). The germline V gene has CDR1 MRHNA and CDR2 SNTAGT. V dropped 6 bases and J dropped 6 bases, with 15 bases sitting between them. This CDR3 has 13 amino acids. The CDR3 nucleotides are TGTGCCAGCAGGATGTCTGGGGGTTGCGAGCAGTACTTC. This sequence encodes CASRMSGGCEQYF.

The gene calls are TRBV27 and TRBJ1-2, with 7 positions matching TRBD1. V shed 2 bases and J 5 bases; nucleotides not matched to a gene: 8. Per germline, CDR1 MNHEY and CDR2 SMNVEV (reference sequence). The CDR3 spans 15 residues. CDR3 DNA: TGTGCCAGCAGTTTAGAGGGCAGGGGGAGGTATGGCTACACCTTC. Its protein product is CASSLEGRGRYGYTF.

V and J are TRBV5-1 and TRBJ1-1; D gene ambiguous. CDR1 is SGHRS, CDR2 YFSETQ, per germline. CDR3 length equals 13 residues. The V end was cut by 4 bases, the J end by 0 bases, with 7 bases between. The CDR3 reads CASSTEMNTEAFF. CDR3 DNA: TGCGCCAGCAGCACAGAAATGAACACTGAAGCTTTCTTT. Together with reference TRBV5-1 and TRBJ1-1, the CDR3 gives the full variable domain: KAGVTQTPRYLIKTRGQQVTLSCSPISGHRSVSWYQQTPGQGLQFLFEYFSETQRNKGNFPGRFSGRQFSNSRSEMNVSTLELGDSALYLCASSTEMNTEAFFGQGTRLTVV.

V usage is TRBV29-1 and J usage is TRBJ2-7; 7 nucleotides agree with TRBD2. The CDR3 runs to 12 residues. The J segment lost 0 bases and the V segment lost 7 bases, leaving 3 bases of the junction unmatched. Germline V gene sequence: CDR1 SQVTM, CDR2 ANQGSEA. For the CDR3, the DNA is TGCAGCGCCGGGACTACCTCCTACGAGCAGTACTTC. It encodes CSAGTTSYEQYF.

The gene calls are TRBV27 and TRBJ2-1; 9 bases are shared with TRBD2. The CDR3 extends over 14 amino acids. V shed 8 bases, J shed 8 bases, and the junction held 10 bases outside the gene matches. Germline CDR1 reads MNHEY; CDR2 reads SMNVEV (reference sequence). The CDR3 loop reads CASARASGNDEQFF. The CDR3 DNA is TGTGCCAGCGCCAGGGCTAGCGGGAACGATGAGCAGTTCTTC.

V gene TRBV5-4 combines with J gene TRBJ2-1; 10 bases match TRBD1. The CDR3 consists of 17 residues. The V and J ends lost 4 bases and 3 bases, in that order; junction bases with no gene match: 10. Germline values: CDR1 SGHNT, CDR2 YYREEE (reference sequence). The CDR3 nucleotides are TGTGCCAGCAGCACCCAAACCGGGACAGGGGTCTACAATGAGCAGTTCTTC. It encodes CASSTQTGTGVYNEQFF.

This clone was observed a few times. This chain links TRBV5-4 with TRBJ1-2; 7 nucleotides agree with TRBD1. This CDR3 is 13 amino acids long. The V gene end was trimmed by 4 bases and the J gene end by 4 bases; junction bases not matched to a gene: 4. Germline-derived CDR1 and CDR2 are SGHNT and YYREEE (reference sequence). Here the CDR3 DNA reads TGTGCCAGCAGCGAGGACAGGAGCTATGGCTACACCTTC. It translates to CASSEDRSYGYTF.

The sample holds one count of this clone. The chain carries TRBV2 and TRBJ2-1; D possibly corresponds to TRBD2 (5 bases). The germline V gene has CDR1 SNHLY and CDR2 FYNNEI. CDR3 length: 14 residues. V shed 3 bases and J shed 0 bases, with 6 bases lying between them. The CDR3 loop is CASSDGSSYNEQFF. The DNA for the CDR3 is TGTGCCAGCAGTGATGGGAGCTCCTACAATGAGCAGTTCTTC.

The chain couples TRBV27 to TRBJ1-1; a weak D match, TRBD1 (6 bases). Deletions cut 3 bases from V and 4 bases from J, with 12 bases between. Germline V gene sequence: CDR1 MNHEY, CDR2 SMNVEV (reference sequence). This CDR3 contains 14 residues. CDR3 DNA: TGTGCCAGCAGTTTTCAGGGGTCGGGCACTGAAGCTTTCTTT. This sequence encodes CASSFQGSGTEAFF.

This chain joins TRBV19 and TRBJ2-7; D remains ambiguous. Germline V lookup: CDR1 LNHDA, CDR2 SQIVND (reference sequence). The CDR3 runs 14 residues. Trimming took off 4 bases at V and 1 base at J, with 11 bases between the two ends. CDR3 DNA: TGTGCCAGTAGTACAGACGACACATCCTACGAGCAGTACTTC. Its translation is CASSTDDTSYEQYF.

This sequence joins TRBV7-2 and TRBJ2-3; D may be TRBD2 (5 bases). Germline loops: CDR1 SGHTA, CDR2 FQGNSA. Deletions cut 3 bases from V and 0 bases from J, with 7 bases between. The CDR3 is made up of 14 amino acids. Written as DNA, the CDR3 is TGTGCCAGCAGCTTTGGACTCAGCACAGATACGCAGTATTTT. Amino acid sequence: CASSFGLSTDTQYF.

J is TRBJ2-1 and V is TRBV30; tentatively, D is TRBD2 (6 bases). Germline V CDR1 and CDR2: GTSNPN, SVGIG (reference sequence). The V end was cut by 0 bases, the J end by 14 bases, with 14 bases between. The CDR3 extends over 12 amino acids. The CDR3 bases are TGTGCCTGGAGTGTCTTCGGGAGTGGGGAGTTCTTC. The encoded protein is CAWSVFGSGEFF.

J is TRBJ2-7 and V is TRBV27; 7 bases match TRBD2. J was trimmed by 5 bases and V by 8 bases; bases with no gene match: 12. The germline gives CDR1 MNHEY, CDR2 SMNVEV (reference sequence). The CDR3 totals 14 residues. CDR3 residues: CASGGRREGDEQYF. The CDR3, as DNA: TGTGCCAGCGGGGGTAGGAGGGAGGGTGACGAGCAGTACTTC.

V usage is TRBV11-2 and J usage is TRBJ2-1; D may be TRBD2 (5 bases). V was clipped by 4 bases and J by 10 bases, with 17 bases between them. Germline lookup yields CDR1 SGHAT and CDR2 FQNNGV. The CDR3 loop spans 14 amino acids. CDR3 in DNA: TGTGCCAGCAGCTCGGGATCAATTATCGGGGAGCAGTTCTTC. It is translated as CASSSGSIIGEQFF.

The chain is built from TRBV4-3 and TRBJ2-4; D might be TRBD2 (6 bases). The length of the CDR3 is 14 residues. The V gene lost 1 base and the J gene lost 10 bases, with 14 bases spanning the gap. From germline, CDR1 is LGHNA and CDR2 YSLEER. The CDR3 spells CASSQGTGEGIQYF. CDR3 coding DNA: TGCGCCAGCAGCCAAGGAACGGGAGAAGGTATTCAGTACTTC.

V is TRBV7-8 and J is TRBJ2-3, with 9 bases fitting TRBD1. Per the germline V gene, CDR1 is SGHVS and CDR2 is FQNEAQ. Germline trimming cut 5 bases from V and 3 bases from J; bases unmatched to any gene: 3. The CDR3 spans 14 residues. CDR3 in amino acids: CASSRQGGTDTQYF. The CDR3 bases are TGTGCCAGCAGCCGACAGGGGGGGACAGATACGCAGTATTTT. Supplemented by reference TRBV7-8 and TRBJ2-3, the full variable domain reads GAGVSQSPRYKVAKRGQDVALRCDPISGHVSLFWYQQALGQGPEFLTYFQNEAQLDKSGLPSDRFFAERPEGSVSTLKIQRTQQEDSAVYLCASSRQGGTDTQYFGPGTRLTVL.

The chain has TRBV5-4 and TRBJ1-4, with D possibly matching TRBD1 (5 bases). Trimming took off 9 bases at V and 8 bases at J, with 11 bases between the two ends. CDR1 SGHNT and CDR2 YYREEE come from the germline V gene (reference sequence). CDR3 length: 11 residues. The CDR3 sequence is CAILRGEKLFF. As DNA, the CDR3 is TGTGCCATCCTCCGGGGGGAAAAACTGTTTTTT.

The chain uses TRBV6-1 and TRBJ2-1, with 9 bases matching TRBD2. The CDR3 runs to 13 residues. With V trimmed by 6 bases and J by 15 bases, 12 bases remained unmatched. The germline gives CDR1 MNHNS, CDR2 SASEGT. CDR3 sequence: CASSDKIAGELFF. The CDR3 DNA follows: TGTGCCAGCAGCGACAAAATAGCGGGAGAACTGTTCTTC.

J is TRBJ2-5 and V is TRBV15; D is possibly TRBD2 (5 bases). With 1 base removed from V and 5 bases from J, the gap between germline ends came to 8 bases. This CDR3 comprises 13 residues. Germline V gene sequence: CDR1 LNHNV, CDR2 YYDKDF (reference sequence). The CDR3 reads CATSRARGETQYF. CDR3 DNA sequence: TGTGCCACCAGCAGAGCCAGAGGGGAGACCCAGTACTTC.

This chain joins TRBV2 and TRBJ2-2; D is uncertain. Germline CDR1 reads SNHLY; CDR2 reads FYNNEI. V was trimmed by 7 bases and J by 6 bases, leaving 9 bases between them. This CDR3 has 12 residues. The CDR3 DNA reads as TGTGCCAGCATTGGAGACGCCGGGGAGCTGTTTTTT. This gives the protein CASIGDAGELFF.

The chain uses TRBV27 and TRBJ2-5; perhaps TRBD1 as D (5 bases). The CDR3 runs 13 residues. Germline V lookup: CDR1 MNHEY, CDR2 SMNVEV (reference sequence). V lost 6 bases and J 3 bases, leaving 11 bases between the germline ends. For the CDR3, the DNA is TGTGCCAGCAGGACCTTCAGGGAAGAGACCCAGTACTTC. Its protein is CASRTFREETQYF.

The CDR3 coding sequence is TGTGCCAGCAGCCAAGTTGGGGCTAGCGGGAGGGCCAATGAGCAGTTCTTC. Amino acids: CASSQVGASGRANEQFF. The chain carries TRBV4-2 and TRBJ2-1; 12 bases line up with TRBD2. The V gene's germline CDR1 is LGHNA and CDR2 YNFKEQ. V gave up 1 base and J gave up 6 bases; unmatched junction bases: 7. CDR3 length equals 17 residues.

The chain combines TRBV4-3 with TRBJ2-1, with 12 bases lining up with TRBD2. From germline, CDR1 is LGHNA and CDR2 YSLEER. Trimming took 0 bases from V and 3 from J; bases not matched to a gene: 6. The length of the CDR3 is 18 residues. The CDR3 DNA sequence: TGCGCCAGCAGCCAAGATCCACTAGCGGGAGGAATCTACAATGAGCAGTTCTTC. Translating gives CASSQDPLAGGIYNEQFF.

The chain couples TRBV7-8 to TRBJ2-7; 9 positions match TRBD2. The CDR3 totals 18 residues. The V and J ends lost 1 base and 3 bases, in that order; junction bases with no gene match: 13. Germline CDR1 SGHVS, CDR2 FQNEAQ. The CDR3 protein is CASSLDRREGRVGYEQYF. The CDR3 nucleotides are TGTGCCAGCAGCTTAGATCGGCGGGAGGGCCGGGTTGGCTACGAGCAGTACTTC.

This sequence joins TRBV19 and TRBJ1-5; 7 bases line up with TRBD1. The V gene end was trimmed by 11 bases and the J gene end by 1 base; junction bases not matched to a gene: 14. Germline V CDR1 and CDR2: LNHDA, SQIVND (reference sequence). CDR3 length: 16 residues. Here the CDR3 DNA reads TGTGCCTCCACGGGACAGATAAGGATGAGCAATCAGCCCCAGCATTTT. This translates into CASTGQIRMSNQPQHF.

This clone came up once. CDR3 protein: CASSEGITAGNTIYF. In DNA, the CDR3 is TGCGCCAGCAGTGAGGGCATTACAGCTGGAAACACCATATATTTT. The chain employs TRBV10-1 and TRBJ1-3; D is ambiguous. CDR1 and CDR2 from the germline V gene are WNHNN and SYGVQD (reference sequence). Trimming removed 2 bases from V and 2 bases from J, with 10 bases in between. The CDR3 has 15 residues.